Below, one TCR beta chain is given with its context. These data are taken from a study of blood T cell repertoires in COVID-19. Trimming left V 4 bases short and J 3 bases short, with 13 bases between. Germline CDR1 and CDR2: SGDLS and YYNGEE. The CDR3 has 15 amino acids. Only in-frame clones appear in the TCRdb table, and some are missing; sequencing was by immunoSEQ multiplex PCR. The sample consists of 65,000 to 95,000 clones, roughly 77% of them appearing once. Sequencing was carried out using peripheral blood. The receptor was derived from a man aged 50-60 years with active or convalescent COVID-19. V is TRBV9 and J is TRBJ1-4; maybe TRBD1 (5 bases). The CDR3 loop is CASSPTGTANEKLFF. The CDR3 DNA is TGTGCCAGCAGCCCAACAGGCACAGCTAATGAAAAACTGTTTTTT. Based on the CDR3 plus reference TRBV9 and TRBJ1-4, the full variable domain is DSGVTQTPKHLITATGQRVTLRCSPRSGDLSVYWYQQSLDQGLQFLIQYYNGEERAKGNILERFSAQQFPDLHSELNLSSLELGDSALYFCASSPTGTANEKLFFGSGTQLSVL.